This T cell receptor (beta chain) was documented in a study of regulatory T cells in long-lasting Graves disease. General study points: Favored usage of TRBV28, TRBJ1-2 and TRBJ2-5 was recorded in persistent disease. Accuracy could have been hurt by small sample size.

Researchers made TCR beta libraries by using iRepertoire HTBI primers and running Arm-PCR on CDR3 regions. TCRdb passed the multiplex PCR reads through MiXCR, listing each CDR3 protein once. The table has some 400,000 distinct CDR3 sequences, more than 12% seen once. This clonotype has ten or more counts. Its matching antigen is unknown. Time point: newly diagnosed GD, antithyroid drugs for less than 3 months. The TCR library was made from RNA that had been extracted from PBMCs in TRIzol. Germline V gene lookup returns CDR1 SNHLY and CDR2 FYNNEI. CDR3 length equals 16 residues. V dropped 2 bases and J dropped 12; count of bases not matched to a gene: 12. This same sample was also taken into another study, of T cells in Graves' hyperthyroidism and ophthalmopathy. Per that paper: Peripheral blood also featured most of the thyroid clonotypes expanded above 0.001. Ophthalmopathy and stable hyperthyroidism were separated by a 13 V-J model.

The rearrangement joins TRBV2 to TRBJ2-1; 11 bases match TRBD2. Sample: peripheral blood mononuclear cells (PBMCs), taken at new diagnosis, from a patient treated with antithyroid drugs. The origin of this receptor is a woman aged 25 to 39 with Graves disease. This CDR3 reads CASSESTSGMVFMQFF. The CDR3 nucleotides read TGTGCCAGCAGTGAATCGACTAGCGGGATGGTTTTCATGCAGTTCTTC.